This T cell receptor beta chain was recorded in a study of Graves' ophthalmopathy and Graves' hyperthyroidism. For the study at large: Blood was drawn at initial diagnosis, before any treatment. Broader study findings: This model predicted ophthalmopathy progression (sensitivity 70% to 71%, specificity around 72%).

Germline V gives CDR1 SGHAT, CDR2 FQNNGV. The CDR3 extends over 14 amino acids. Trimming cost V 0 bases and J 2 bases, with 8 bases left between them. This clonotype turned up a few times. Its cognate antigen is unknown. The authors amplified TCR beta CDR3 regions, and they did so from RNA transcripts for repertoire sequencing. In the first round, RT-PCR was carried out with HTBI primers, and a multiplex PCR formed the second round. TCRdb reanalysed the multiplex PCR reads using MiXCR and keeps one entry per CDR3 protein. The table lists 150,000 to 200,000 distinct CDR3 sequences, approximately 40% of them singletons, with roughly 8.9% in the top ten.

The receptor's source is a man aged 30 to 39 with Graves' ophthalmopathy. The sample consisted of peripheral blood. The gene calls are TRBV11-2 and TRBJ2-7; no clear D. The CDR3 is CASSLDLLTYEQYF. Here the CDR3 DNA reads TGTGCCAGCAGCTTAGACCTCCTAACCTACGAGCAGTACTTC.